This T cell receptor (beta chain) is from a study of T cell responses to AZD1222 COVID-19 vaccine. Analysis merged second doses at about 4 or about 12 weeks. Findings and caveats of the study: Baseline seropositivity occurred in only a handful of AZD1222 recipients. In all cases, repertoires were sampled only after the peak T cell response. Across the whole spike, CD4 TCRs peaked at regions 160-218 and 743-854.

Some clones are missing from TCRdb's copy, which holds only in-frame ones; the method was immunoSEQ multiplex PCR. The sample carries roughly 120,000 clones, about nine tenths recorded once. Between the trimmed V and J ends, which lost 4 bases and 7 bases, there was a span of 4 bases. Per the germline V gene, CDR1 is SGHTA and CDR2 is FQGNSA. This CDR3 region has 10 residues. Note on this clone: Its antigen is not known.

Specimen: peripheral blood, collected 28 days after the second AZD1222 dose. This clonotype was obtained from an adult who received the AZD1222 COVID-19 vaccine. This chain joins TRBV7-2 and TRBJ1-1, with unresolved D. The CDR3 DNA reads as TGTGCCAGCAGCTGGGTTGAAGCTTTCTTT. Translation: CASSWVEAFF.